This TCR beta chain is from a study of read filtering for tumor transcriptome and immune sequencing. This clonotype came up many times. Its antigen is not known. Mismatch with germline at one junction end may stem from a read error. The CDR3 has 17 residues. Germline CDR1 and CDR2: SEHNR and FQNEAQ (reference sequence). Bone marrow was sampled from every patient at the time of active disease. Study-wide points: This fraction held mixed bone marrow immune cells after CD138-negative sorting.

From roughly 400 ng of RNA, a library with molecular barcoded alpha/delta and beta/gamma adaptors was made. TCRdb analysed the reads with MiXCR anew, one entry per CDR3 protein. The sample consists of about 47,000 distinct CDR3 sequences, less than 15% of them appearing once. Sequencing was carried out using a population of CD138-negative cells sorted from bone marrow. The sequence was obtained from a donor aged 40 or older with multiple myeloma. The gene calls are TRBV7-9 and TRBJ2-6, with 7 bases lining up with TRBD1. The CDR3 DNA sequence: TGTGCCAGCAGCGCCCACCGACAGGGCTCTGGGGCCAACGTCCCGACTTTC. This translates into CASSAHRQGSGANVPTF. Using reference TRBV7-9 and TRBJ2-6 for the parts outside the CDR3, the full variable domain is DTGVSQNPRHKITKRGQNVTFRCDPISEHNRLYWYRQTLGQGPEFLTYFQNEAQLEKSRLLSDRFSAERPKGSFSTLEIQRTEQGDSAMYLCASSAHRQGSGANVPTFGAGSRLTVL.